This T cell receptor (beta chain) was identified in a study of cytomegalovirus exposure and HLA in healthy donors. This clone occurred a few times. Germline-derived CDR1 and CDR2 are MDHEN and SYDVKM. The CDR3 is 14 residues long. Trimming cost V 6 bases and J 6 bases; bases outside gene matches: 6. The PCR contained 60 Vbeta and 13 Jbeta primers. Sequencing used immunoSEQ multiplex PCR; TCRdb keeps in-frame clones, though not all of them. The sample carries 150,000 to 200,000 clones, around 81% recorded once. The clonotype originates from a middle-aged woman in good health and CMV-seronegative. The sequenced sample was PBMCs. The chain is built from TRBV28 and TRBJ1-5; 9 bases are shared with TRBD1. CDR3 amino acids: CASSTGGAGQPQHF. The DNA for the CDR3 is TGTGCCAGCAGCACAGGGGGCGCAGGTCAGCCCCAGCATTTT. The full variable domain, in which reference TRBV28 and TRBJ1-5 provide the parts outside the CDR3, is DVKVTQSSRYLVKRTGEKVFLECVQDMDHENMFWYRQDPGLGLRLIYFSYDVKMKEKGDIPEGYSVSREKKERFSLILESASTNQTSMYLCASSTGGAGQPQHFGDGTRLSIL.